A single sample gave rise to the 19 T cell receptor beta chains below, sequenced in a study of OX40 agonist ivuxolimab in advanced cancers. Data came from immunoSEQ multiplex PCR; TCRdb stores just in-frame clones and leaves some out. Of fewer than 85,000 clones in the sample, around four fifths are singletons; the top ten hold about 5.4%. This sample comprised CD4+ or CD8+ T cells sorted from blood, obtained in a trial of the OX40 agonist ivuxolimab. The source is an adult with an advanced solid tumor such as melanoma, head and neck, liver or kidney cancer.

CDR3 coding DNA: TGTGCCAGCAGCTTAGGCGGGCAGGGGGCGCACGAGCAGTACTTC. Translation gives CASSLGGQGAHEQYF. The gene calls are TRBV11-3 and TRBJ2-7, with TRBD1 matching over 8 bases. The CDR3 covers 15 residues. Germline CDR1 and CDR2: SGHNT and YENEEA. J was trimmed by 5 bases and V by 1 base; bases with no gene match: 7.

This clone was detected only once. J is TRBJ2-3 and V is TRBV5-5, with 11 bases that match TRBD2. J lost 5 bases, V lost 4 bases, and 6 bases had no gene match. The CDR3 sequence is 15 residues long. CDR1 and CDR2 (germline): SGHKS, YYEKEE (reference sequence). CDR3 nucleotide sequence: TGTGCCAGCAGCCCTCTAGCGGGGGGCTTAGATACGCAGTATTTT. Encoded protein: CASSPLAGGLDTQYF.

The V call is TRBV7-2, the J call TRBJ2-7; 10 nucleotides align to TRBD2. The germline gives CDR1 SGHTA, CDR2 FQGNSA. The CDR3 runs to 15 residues. With 1 base clipped from V and 3 bases from J, the junction kept 3 bases outside the gene matches. The CDR3 DNA sequence: TGTGCCAGCAGCTTAGAGGCTAGCGGGAGCTACGAGCAGTACTTC. Translating gives CASSLEASGSYEQYF.

This chain links TRBV2 with TRBJ2-7; 9 bases are shared with TRBD1. The V and J ends lost 8 bases and 3 bases, in that order; junction bases with no gene match: 8. CDR1 and CDR2 from the germline V gene are SNHLY and FYNNEI. The CDR3 runs to 14 residues. In DNA, the CDR3 is TGTGCCAGCCAAATACAGGGGGCCAGCTACGAGCAGTACTTC. Translation gives CASQIQGASYEQYF.

CDR3 region: CASSLRGGETEAFF. The CDR3 DNA reads TGTGCCAGCAGTTTGAGGGGCGGGGAGACTGAAGCTTTCTTT. The chain links TRBV28 to TRBJ1-1; a possible D gene is TRBD1 (5 bases). CDR1 and CDR2 from the germline V gene are MDHEN and SYDVKM. There are 14 residues in the CDR3. V shed 3 bases and J shed 5 bases, with 13 bases lying between them. The full variable domain, with the rest looked up from reference TRBV28 and TRBJ1-1, is DVKVTQSSRYLVKRTGEKVFLECVQDMDHENMFWYRQDPGLGLRLIYFSYDVKMKEKGDIPEGYSVSREKKERFSLILESASTNQTSMYLCASSLRGGETEAFFGQGTRLTVV.

V is TRBV5-1 and J is TRBJ2-7, with 11 bases lining up with TRBD1. Per the germline V gene, CDR1 is SGHRS and CDR2 is YFSETQ. This CDR3 region has 15 residues. The J segment lost 2 bases and the V segment lost 7 bases, leaving 8 bases of the junction unmatched. As DNA, the CDR3 is TGCGCCAGCCAACTAGGGACAGGGGGAGCCTACGAGCAGTACTTC. Translating gives CASQLGTGGAYEQYF. Full variable domain (remainder filled in from reference TRBV5-1 and TRBJ2-7): KAGVTQTPRYLIKTRGQQVTLSCSPISGHRSVSWYQQTPGQGLQFLFEYFSETQRNKGNFPGRFSGRQFSNSRSEMNVSTLELGDSALYLCASQLGTGGAYEQYFGPGTRLTVT.

The V and J genes are TRBV15 and TRBJ2-2; 12 nucleotides line up with TRBD1. Trimming cost V 6 bases and J 4 bases; bases outside gene matches: 3. The germline CDR1 and CDR2 sequences are LNHNV and YYDKDF (reference sequence). This CDR3 region has 15 residues. The chain's CDR3 is CATRGTGGPTGELFF. The CDR3 nucleotides are TGTGCCACCAGAGGGACAGGGGGCCCCACCGGGGAGCTGTTTTTT.

V and J are TRBV5-1 and TRBJ2-3; 8 nucleotides agree with TRBD2. Germline V gene data show CDR1 as SGHRS and CDR2 as YFSETQ. Trimming took 7 bases from V and 2 from J; bases not matched to a gene: 9. This CDR3 is 15 amino acids long. The CDR3 nucleotides are TGCGCCAGCCGGCGCCCAGCGGGAGACACAGATACGCAGTATTTT. This encodes CASRRPAGDTDTQYF.

This chain links TRBV11-2 with TRBJ1-1, with D hard to call. This CDR3 contains 16 residues. Trimming removed 6 bases at V and 0 bases at J, with 17 bases between. Germline V gives CDR1 SGHAT, CDR2 FQNNGV. The CDR3 is CASRLGQFGMNTEAFF. In nucleotides, the CDR3 is TGTGCCAGCAGACTAGGGCAGTTTGGTATGAACACTGAAGCTTTCTTT.

The CDR3 spells CAIAVFTF. As DNA, the CDR3 is TGCGCCATCGCCGTATTCACCTTC. The chain joins TRBV10-1 to TRBJ1-2, with unresolved D. CDR1 WNHNN and CDR2 SYGVQD come from the germline V gene (reference sequence). V was shortened by 10 bases and J by 13 bases, with 10 bases between the two germline ends. This CDR3 contains 8 residues.

This clone was found once. The chain is built from TRBV25-1 and TRBJ2-7, with 12 positions matching TRBD1. Trimming took 2 bases from V and 5 from J; bases not matched to a gene: 4. The CDR3 contains 15 residues. Germline V gives CDR1 MGHDK, CDR2 SYGVNS. The CDR3 reads CASSETGTGGDEQYF. DNA of the CDR3: TGTGCCAGCAGTGAAACCGGGACAGGGGGCGACGAGCAGTACTTC.

The J gene is TRBJ2-3, the V gene TRBV27, with D hard to call. The length of the CDR3 is 11 residues. Germline loops: CDR1 MNHEY, CDR2 SMNVEV (reference sequence). Trimming shortened V by 3 bases and J by 8 bases, and 6 bases separated the two germline ends. CDR3 in DNA: TGTGCCAGCAGTTTTTTTGGTACGCAGTATTTT. This codes for CASSFFGTQYF.

The chain carries TRBV2 and TRBJ2-3; no clear D. Germline V CDR1 and CDR2: SNHLY, FYNNEI. The ends were cut back, 7 bases at V and 2 bases at J, with 13 bases in the middle. The CDR3 loop spans 14 amino acids. The CDR3 bases are TGTGCCAGCATGGAAAGCAGAACCACAGATACGCAGTATTTT. It is translated as CASMESRTTDTQYF.

This clone appeared a single time. J is TRBJ1-6 and V is TRBV28; 8 bases are a match to TRBD1. With 6 bases clipped from V and 13 bases from J, the junction kept 11 bases outside the gene matches. Germline values: CDR1 MDHEN, CDR2 SYDVKM. This CDR3 contains 14 residues. CDR3 loop: CASSNPDRGRPLHF. The CDR3 DNA reads TGTGCCAGCAGCAATCCCGACAGGGGACGGCCCCTCCACTTT.

CDR3 sequence: CASSEAQPNEKLFF. The CDR3 bases are TGTGCCAGCAGTGAAGCGCAGCCTAATGAAAAACTGTTTTTT. This chain uses TRBV6-1 with TRBJ1-4; D unclear. This CDR3 comprises 14 residues. Germline V gene sequence: CDR1 MNHNS, CDR2 SASEGT. Trimming shortened V by 0 bases and J by 3 bases, and 5 bases separated the two germline ends.

CDR3 in amino acids: CASSWTLKLQGARNTGELFF. CDR3 nucleotide sequence: TGTGCCAGCAGTTGGACACTAAAACTACAGGGGGCGAGGAACACCGGGGAGCTGTTTTTT. This chain links TRBV28 with TRBJ2-2, with 9 bases that match TRBD1. Germline V gene lookup returns CDR1 MDHEN and CDR2 SYDVKM. The trim removed 4 bases at V and 1 base at J, leaving 16 bases unmatched. CDR3 size: 20 residues.

V is TRBV6-4 and J is TRBJ2-1, with 10 bases fitting TRBD1. The CDR3 extends over 17 amino acids. V shed 6 bases, J shed 6 bases, and the junction held 14 bases outside the gene matches. Germline CDR1 reads MRHNA; CDR2 reads SNTAGT. The CDR3 is CASSRQGQGSVPNEQFF. As DNA, the CDR3 is TGTGCCAGCAGCCGCCAGGGACAGGGGTCGGTCCCCAATGAGCAGTTCTTC.

The CDR3 region has the DNA TGCGCCAGCAGCTTGCAAACAGGGGAAGGAGGGTTTGATGGCTACACCTTC. Its translation is CASSLQTGEGGFDGYTF. The chain links TRBV5-1 to TRBJ1-2, with 7 bases that match TRBD1. Germline CDR1 is SGHRS and CDR2 is YFSETQ. The V and J ends lost 1 base and 6 bases, in that order; junction bases with no gene match: 15. CDR3 length equals 17 residues. The variable domain in full, completed from reference TRBV5-1 and TRBJ1-2, reads KAGVTQTPRYLIKTRGQQVTLSCSPISGHRSVSWYQQTPGQGLQFLFEYFSETQRNKGNFPGRFSGRQFSNSRSEMNVSTLELGDSALYLCASSLQTGEGGFDGYTFGSGTRLTVV.

This clone was observed a few times. The CDR3 coding sequence is TGTGCCAGCAGCAAATTTGAGTGGCCAGGGAACAAAAAGCCCCAGCATTTT. It yields the protein CASSKFEWPGNKKPQHF. V gene TRBV21-1 combines with J gene TRBJ1-5; the table's D call TRBD1 went unverified against the DNA. TRBV21-1 is annotated as a pseudogene. This CDR3 has 17 residues.